This T cell receptor (beta chain) derives from a study of CD8 T cells in ankylosing spondylitis. Overall study findings and caveats: Blood of patients with ankylosing spondylitis appeared to be characterized by a TCR beta motif of eight highly homologous variants.

This clonotype has ten or more counts. Its target is not known. The CDR3 is 15 residues long. V gave up 3 bases and J gave up 7 bases, with 17 bases separating them. A quantitative 5'-RACE method, one with molecular barcodes, was used to make TCR beta libraries. In TCRdb, the 5' RACE reads were re-called with MiXCR into one record per CDR3 protein. The sample has some 250,000 distinct CDR3 sequences, about 24% seen once. The receptor comes from a male donor with ankylosing spondylitis or in good health (not recorded which). The source material was blood, either unsorted or a sorted T cell fraction (not recorded which). The chain uses TRBV12-3 or TRBV12-4 and TRBJ2-3; D unresolved. The CDR3 sequence is CASSLVPAPPNTQYF. CDR3 DNA: TGTGCCAGCAGTTTGGTTCCCGCTCCCCCTAATACGCAGTATTTT.